This T cell receptor (beta chain) was captured in a study of regulatory T cells in long-lasting Graves disease. The time point here: newly diagnosed GD, antithyroid drugs for less than 3 months. The authors made the TCR library using RNA they extracted from PBMCs. This CDR3 has 15 amino acids. The ends lost 4 bases at V and 2 bases at J; junction bases unmatched: 4. Germline lookup yields CDR1 LNHDA and CDR2 SQIVND (reference sequence). In its sample, this clonotype was seen many times. Both iRepertoire HTBI primers and Arm-PCR of CDR3 regions were used to build the TCR beta libraries. In TCRdb, the multiplex PCR reads were re-called with MiXCR into one record per CDR3 protein. The sample consists of 450,000 to 700,000 distinct CDR3 sequences, roughly 14% of them appearing once. These data also formed part of another study, on T cells in Graves' hyperthyroidism and ophthalmopathy.

The sequence came from a man younger than 45 with Graves disease. The rearrangement uses TRBV19 and TRBJ2-7, with 11 bases lining up with TRBD2. Material: peripheral blood mononuclear cells (PBMCs), obtained at new diagnosis, from a patient treated with antithyroid drugs. The CDR3 spells CASSRLAGPPYEQYF. In DNA form, the CDR3 reads TGTGCCAGTAGTAGACTAGCGGGACCCCCCTACGAGCAGTACTTC.